This T cell receptor (beta chain) was documented in a study of T cells expressing NK-cell markers. Study results and caveats: What remained unclear was the HCMV specificity of expanded NKG2C+ T cell clones.

The CDR3 runs 16 residues. TCRdb reprocessed the 5' RACE reads and reports one entry per CDR3 protein, with no DNA. Here the sample table reports a few hundred thousand distinct CDR3 sequences. Regarding this clonotype: No antigen is known for it.

The material sequenced was blood T cells: a sorted CD56 or NKG2C T cell subset, CD4+ or CD8+ T cells, or bulk PBMC T cells (not recorded which). The chain couples TRBV12-3 or TRBV12-4 to TRBJ2-1; TCRdb reports TRBD2, a call that lacks DNA to check it against. This TCR was recovered from a woman between 50 and 59 years old in good health. The CDR3: CASSSPGGTRYNEQFF.